These T cell receptor beta chains were read from a single sample in a study of T cell repertoires in cytomegalovirus infection. TCRdb passed the reads through MiXCR, listing each CDR3 protein once. The sample gives about 300,000 distinct CDR3 sequences, around 10% of which show up once; around 2.4% is in the top ten. Sample: PBMCs. The origin of the receptors is a human donor in good health (CMV status not recorded). Some clones in this sample may be carry-over from other donors' samples. The CDR3 runs from the conserved cysteine through the conserved F or W. A D gene is named only where the DNA matches it firmly. Expanded clones get a size class; other rows say once, few or many, or leave the size out.

D gene	V gene	clone size	J gene	CDR3 protein	CDR3 DNA
-	TRBV28	many	TRBJ1-1	CASSRGRGMNTEAFF	TGTGCCAGCAGTCGAGGCCGCGGAATGAACACTGAAGCTTTCTTT
TRBD2	TRBV29-1	many	TRBJ2-1	CSVAGGYNEQFF	TGCAGCGTTGCCGGGGGGTACAATGAGCAGTTCTTC
-	TRBV2	few	TRBJ2-5	CASRVMISRETQYF	TGTGCCAGCCGGGTCATGATTTCGCGGGAGACCCAGTACTTC
TRBD1	TRBV29-1	-	TRBJ1-2	CSVPDRDRNYGYTF	TGCAGCGTCCCTGACCGGGACAGAAACTATGGCTACACCTTC
-	TRBV6-2/TRBV6-3	many	TRBJ2-7	CASSPIDRSYEQYF	TGTGCCAGCAGCCCTATCGACAGATCCTACGAGCAGTACTTC
TRBD2	TRBV20-1	few	TRBJ2-6	CSARPSGGTGANVLTF	TGCAGTGCTAGACCATCGGGGGGGACTGGGGCCAACGTCCTGACTTTC
-	TRBV7-2	many	TRBJ2-3	CASRSPGHRTDTQYF	TGTGCCAGCAGATCCCCGGGACACCGCACAGATACGCAGTATTTT
TRBD1	TRBV12-3/TRBV12-4	many	TRBJ1-2	CASSLTVGTGVGYTF	TGTGCCAGCAGTTTAACCGTCGGGACAGGGGTTGGCTACACCTTC
TRBD1	TRBV7-2	many	TRBJ1-1	CASSLLGTDEAFF	TGTGCCAGCAGCCTACTGGGGACAGATGAAGCTTTCTTT
-	TRBV19	few	TRBJ1-5	CASALRSANQPQHF	TGTGCCAGCGCCCTGCGGTCAGCAAATCAGCCCCAGCATTTT
TRBD1	TRBV28	many	TRBJ1-2	CATTTPGTGHLSGSGYTF	TGTGCCACTACCACCCCCGGGACAGGCCACCTTTCGGGGTCCGGCTACACCTTC
TRBD2	TRBV12-3/TRBV12-4	-	TRBJ2-6	CASSEAGVSGANVLTF	TGTGCCAGCAGTGAAGCGGGGGTCTCTGGGGCCAACGTCCTGACTTTC
-	TRBV7-2	many	TRBJ2-3	CASSFAVSTDTQYF	TGTGCCAGCAGCTTCGCCGTTAGCACAGATACGCAGTATTTT
TRBD1	TRBV7-9	many	TRBJ1-4	CASSLEARGLFF	TGTGCCAGCAGCTTAGAGGCCAGGGGGCTGTTTTTT
-	TRBV28	-	TRBJ2-3	CASRLPQGGTDTQYF	TGTGCCAGCAGGTTGCCACAGGGGGGGACAGATACGCAGTATTTT
-	TRBV18	-	TRBJ2-1	CASSPGSHEQFF	TGTGCCAGCTCACCAGGGTCCCATGAGCAGTTCTTC
-	TRBV11-2	many	TRBJ1-1	CASSLVRPRSTEAFF	TGTGCCAGCAGCTTAGTCAGACCGAGGAGCACTGAAGCTTTCTTT
TRBD2	TRBV5-6	-	TRBJ2-3	CASSSAGGLIDTQYF	TGTGCCAGCAGCTCAGCGGGGGGGCTAATAGATACGCAGTATTTT
-	TRBV7-9	many	TRBJ1-5	CASSTLSGPNQPQHF	TGTGCCAGCAGCACCCTGTCAGGCCCTAATCAGCCCCAGCATTTT
TRBD2	TRBV7-6	many	TRBJ2-1	CASSSRLAGSEQFF	TGTGCCAGCAGCTCCCGACTAGCGGGGAGTGAGCAGTTCTTC
TRBD2	TRBV10-2	-	TRBJ2-7	CARRNRFRLAGSSYEQYF	TGCGCCAGGAGGAACCGCTTTCGGCTAGCGGGGAGCTCCTACGAGCAGTACTTC
TRBD2	TRBV18	many	TRBJ2-1	CASSPLAGDDNEQFF	TGTGCCAGCTCACCACTGGCGGGGGACGACAATGAGCAGTTCTTC
TRBD2	TRBV6-1	many	TRBJ2-1	CASSASLWGGINEQFF	TGTGCCAGCAGTGCTTCTCTGTGGGGGGGGATAAATGAGCAGTTCTTC
TRBD2	TRBV2	few	TRBJ2-1	CASSRTSVVNEQFF	TGTGCCAGCAGTAGGACTAGCGTCGTCAATGAGCAGTTCTTC
-	TRBV2	-	TRBJ1-1	CASSGGSLNTEAFF	TGTGCCAGCAGCGGCGGGTCTTTGAACACTGAAGCTTTCTTT
-	TRBV9	-	TRBJ1-2	CASSRAFSGIGYGYTF	TGTGCCAGCAGCCGAGCTTTTTCCGGGATCGGGTATGGCTACACCTTC
-	TRBV4-2	many	TRBJ1-1	CASSSRVRNGNTEAFF	TGTGCCAGCAGCTCAAGGGTAAGGAATGGGAACACTGAAGCTTTCTTT
-	TRBV7-9	many	TRBJ2-1	CASSFPDTGRREQFF	TGTGCCAGCAGCTTTCCCGATACAGGGCGTAGGGAGCAGTTCTTC
-	TRBV19	-	TRBJ1-5	CASSKGAGINQPQHF	TGTGCCAGTAGCAAGGGAGCAGGGATCAATCAGCCCCAGCATTTT
TRBD2	TRBV7-2	many	TRBJ2-1	CASSPALGTSGGGYNEQFF	TGTGCCAGCAGCCCCGCCCTCGGGACTAGCGGGGGGGGTTACAATGAGCAGTTCTTC
-	TRBV7-2	many	TRBJ1-1	CASSLAWAGNTEAFF	TGTGCCAGCAGCTTAGCCTGGGCTGGGAACACTGAAGCTTTCTTT
-	TRBV12-3/TRBV12-4	many	TRBJ1-5	CASGRGSSNQPQHF	TGTGCCAGCGGGCGGGGCAGCAGCAATCAGCCCCAGCATTTT
-	TRBV20-1	many	TRBJ1-1	CSSEGQLNTEAFF	TGCAGTTCTGAGGGACAATTGAACACTGAAGCTTTCTTT
-	TRBV12-3/TRBV12-4	many	TRBJ2-3	CASSLVGVTFGDVAQYF	TGTGCCAGCAGTTTAGTTGGTGTCACCTTCGGGGATGTTGCGCAGTATTTT
TRBD2	TRBV12-5	-	TRBJ2-1	CASGTSGGAGEQFF	TGTGCTAGTGGTACTAGCGGGGGGGCGGGGGAGCAGTTCTTC
-	TRBV20-1	-	TRBJ2-1	CSASKTGTYNEQFF	TGCAGTGCTAGCAAAACAGGGACCTACAATGAGCAGTTCTTC
-	TRBV20-1	few	TRBJ2-2	CSAPGMNTGELFF	TGCAGTGCCCCCGGGATGAACACCGGGGAGCTGTTTTTT